What follows are 25 T cell receptor beta chains derived from one specimen sequenced in a study of T cell changes during pregnancy in multiple sclerosis. Libraries were prepared by immunoSEQ multiplex PCR; TCRdb keeps only in-frame clonotypes and omits some of them. The table shows about 20,000 clones, with approximately 87% occurring only once. The specimen comprised CD8+ T cells from peripheral blood mononuclear cells, sampled in the third trimester of pregnancy. These TCRs come from a female donor in good health, enrolled as a control in a pregnancy study.

The chain links TRBV7-9 to TRBJ2-7; D is uncertain. Trimming stripped 5 bases from V and 5 bases from J, with 13 bases between. Germline V gene lookup returns CDR1 SEHNR and CDR2 FQNEAQ (reference sequence). The CDR3 is 13 residues long. CDR3 in amino acids: CASSASISHEQYF. For the CDR3, the DNA is TGTGCCAGCAGCGCCAGTATATCCCACGAGCAGTACTTC.

The V call is TRBV6-5, the J call TRBJ2-1; D gene unclear. Between the trimmed V and J ends, which lost 2 bases and 0 bases, there was a span of 11 bases. This CDR3 region has 16 residues. Germline CDR1 is MNHEY and CDR2 is SVGAGI. CDR3 bases: TGTGCCAGCAGTTACGGAGTTGAGAGCTCCTACAATGAGCAGTTCTTC. It specifies CASSYGVESSYNEQFF.

The sample holds one count of this clone. This rearrangement joins TRBV28 to TRBJ1-2; D is unresolved. The CDR3 loop spans 14 amino acids. V was clipped by 6 bases and J by 2 bases, with 13 bases between them. The germline V gene encodes CDR1 MDHEN and CDR2 SYDVKM. The DNA of the CDR3 is TGTGCCAGCAGCTCCTTCCTCCTCAACTATGGCTACACCTTC. Translation: CASSSFLLNYGYTF.

V usage is TRBV6-5 and J usage is TRBJ2-5, with D possibly matching TRBD1 (5 bases). Germline values: CDR1 MNHEY, CDR2 SVGAGI. This CDR3 has 15 amino acids. Deletions cut 6 bases from V and 1 base from J, with 15 bases between. The CDR3, as DNA: TGTGCCAGCAGCATTGGGGCAGAGCGCCAAGAGACCCAGTACTTC. It is translated as CASSIGAERQETQYF.

J is TRBJ1-4 and V is TRBV28; 9 bases are shared with TRBD1. V lost 1 base and J lost 5; bases outside the gene matches: 5. The CDR3 loop spans 16 amino acids. Germline CDR1 reads MDHEN; CDR2 reads SYDVKM. CDR3 DNA sequence: TGTGCCAGCAGTTTATCGCCGGGACAGGGAAATGAAAAACTGTTTTTT. It specifies CASSLSPGQGNEKLFF.

The V call is TRBV11-2, the J call TRBJ1-4; no clear D gene. The ends were cut back, 5 bases at V and 5 bases at J, with 3 bases in the middle. CDR1 and CDR2 (germline): SGHAT, FQNNGV. The CDR3 contains 11 residues. The CDR3 spells CASSRNEKLFF. The DNA of the CDR3 is TGTGCCAGCAGCCGGAATGAAAAACTGTTTTTT.

The rearrangement uses TRBV18 and TRBJ1-1; D gene ambiguous. From germline, CDR1 is KGHSH and CDR2 LQKENI. Trimming stripped 0 bases from V and 8 bases from J, with 13 bases between. The CDR3 runs to 14 residues. This CDR3 reads CASSPPNIEGEAFF. CDR3 DNA: TGTGCCAGCTCACCACCGAACATTGAGGGAGAAGCTTTCTTT.

Written as DNA, the CDR3 is TGTGCCAGCAGTTTCGGGGGATTAGAAGGGAATGGCTACACCTTC. Translation gives CASSFGGLEGNGYTF. This sequence joins TRBV27 and TRBJ1-2, with D perhaps matching TRBD1 (5 bases). The germline CDR1 and CDR2 sequences are MNHEY and SMNVEV (reference sequence). V lost 3 bases and J lost 6, with 17 bases in between. The CDR3 length is 15 residues.

The genes are TRBV2 and TRBJ2-5, with 15 positions matching TRBD2. Losses at the gene ends were 6 bases for V and 5 bases for J; bases not matched to a gene: 7. The germline V gene has CDR1 SNHLY and CDR2 FYNNEI. The CDR3 covers 16 residues. The chain's CDR3 is CASSGTSGGPRETQYF. The CDR3 DNA is TGTGCCAGCAGCGGGACTAGCGGGGGGCCTAGGGAGACCCAGTACTTC.

In this sample, this clone turned up many times. The V gene is TRBV7-5, the J gene TRBJ1-3; the table's D gene call, TRBD1, was not cross checked with the DNA. TRBV7-5 counts as a pseudogene. This CDR3 is built from 14 residues. Here the CDR3 DNA reads TGTGTCAGAAGCTTTGGGGCGTCTGGAAACACCATATATTTT. As protein: CVRSFGASGNTIYF.

This chain connects TRBV6-5 to TRBJ1-1, with TRBD1 matching 8 bases. Germline V gene lookup returns CDR1 MNHEY and CDR2 SVGAGI. V was clipped by 1 base and J by 1 base; unmatched bases: 2. The CDR3 totals 15 residues. CDR3 DNA sequence: TGTGCCAGCAGTTACTACAGGGGGGCGAACACTGAAGCTTTCTTT. This translates into CASSYYRGANTEAFF.

The chain joins TRBV4-3 to TRBJ2-7; 8 bases align to TRBD1. The CDR3 runs to 15 residues. Germline V gives CDR1 LGHNA, CDR2 YSLEER. The ends lost 0 bases at V and 4 bases at J; junction bases unmatched: 5. DNA for the CDR3: TGCGCCAGCAGCCAAGATTGGCGGACAGGGTACGAGCAGTACTTC. Translated: CASSQDWRTGYEQYF.

The chain carries TRBV7-9 and TRBJ2-7; the D gene is possibly TRBD1 (6 bases). This CDR3 is built from 14 residues. CDR1 SEHNR and CDR2 FQNEAQ come from the germline V gene (reference sequence). Deletions cut 6 bases from V and 3 bases from J, with 15 bases between. In nucleotides, the CDR3 is TGTGCCAGCAGACCGAGGGACACCTACTACGAGCAGTACTTC. This codes for CASRPRDTYYEQYF.

This chain joins TRBV5-6 and TRBJ2-7; TRBD2 aligns across 7 bases. In germline, CDR1 is SGHDT, CDR2 YYEEEE. Unmatched junction bases numbered 5, after V lost 0 bases and J lost 5 bases. This CDR3 has 14 residues. DNA of the CDR3: TGTGCCAGCAGCTTGGCGGCGGGGGTCCACGAGCAGTACTTC. Protein sequence: CASSLAAGVHEQYF.

This clone turned up a few times. This rearrangement joins TRBV29-1 to TRBJ1-1; D gene ambiguous. The CDR3 has 11 amino acids. Germline V gives CDR1 SQVTM, CDR2 ANQGSEA. V lost 5 bases to trimming and J lost 5 bases, with 9 bases between them. The CDR3 sequence is CSVRGSTEAFF. The CDR3, as DNA: TGCAGCGTTAGAGGGAGTACTGAAGCTTTCTTT.

This clone was seen a single time. The chain combines TRBV7-8 with TRBJ2-7; D unclear. The CDR3 runs 15 residues. The V and J ends lost 1 base and 3 bases respectively, with 13 bases between them. In germline, CDR1 is SGHVS, CDR2 FQNEAQ. The CDR3 DNA is TGTGCCAGCAGCTTAGTGGTGACTTCTAACTACGAGCAGTACTTC. This sequence encodes CASSLVVTSNYEQYF.

V gene TRBV6-5 combines with J gene TRBJ1-5; D gene uncertain. This CDR3 has 15 amino acids. V lost 5 bases to trimming and J lost 0 bases, with 11 bases between them. Germline lookup yields CDR1 MNHEY and CDR2 SVGAGI. CDR3 in amino acids: CASSPQDYSNQPQHF. The CDR3 nucleotides are TGTGCCAGCAGTCCCCAAGACTATAGCAATCAGCCCCAGCATTTT.

The sample holds one count of this clone. The chain carries TRBV28 and TRBJ1-5, with D unresolved. Germline lookup yields CDR1 MDHEN and CDR2 SYDVKM. V lost 7 bases and J lost 7, with 14 bases in between. The CDR3 extends over 13 amino acids. The CDR3 sequence is CASTLSQRQPQHF. The DNA of the CDR3 is TGTGCCAGCACTCTTTCGCAGAGGCAGCCCCAGCATTTT.

The chain is built from TRBV19 and TRBJ2-7, with a weak D call TRBD2 (5 bases). This CDR3 has 14 amino acids. CDR1 is LNHDA and CDR2 is SQIVND in the germline V gene (reference sequence). Trimming took off 6 bases at V and 5 bases at J, with 17 bases between the two ends. CDR3 protein: CASSPRAGRNEQYF. CDR3 nucleotides: TGTGCCAGTAGCCCCCGGGCGGGCCGGAACGAGCAGTACTTC.

The rearrangement joins TRBV18 to TRBJ2-7; 8 bases align to TRBD1. Looked up from germline, CDR1 is KGHSH and CDR2 is LQKENI. Unmatched junction bases numbered 4, after V lost 3 bases and J lost 0 bases. The CDR3 totals 15 residues. CDR3 coding DNA: TGTGCCAGCTCACCGACCCAGGGGGCCTCCTACGAGCAGTACTTC. Amino acids: CASSPTQGASYEQYF.

CDR3 sequence: CASSLLGFNSPLHF. DNA for the CDR3: TGTGCCAGCAGTTTGCTCGGGTTCAATTCACCCCTCCACTTT. The gene calls are TRBV28 and TRBJ1-6; D remains unclear. Germline V CDR1 and CDR2: MDHEN, SYDVKM. The CDR3 spans 14 residues. V shed 3 bases and J shed 7 bases, with 10 bases lying between them.

CDR3 in DNA: TGTGCCAGCAGCTTGGCCGTGAGTAGCGGGGATGAGCAGTACTTC. Protein product: CASSLAVSSGDEQYF. V and J are TRBV5-4 and TRBJ2-7; 8 positions agree with TRBD2. V shed 0 bases and J 7 bases; nucleotides not matched to a gene: 9. Germline CDR1 and CDR2: SGHNT and YYREEE (reference sequence). This CDR3 has 15 residues.

This chain connects TRBV27 to TRBJ2-7; 8 bases map to TRBD1. CDR1 is MNHEY, CDR2 SMNVEV, per germline (reference sequence). CDR3 size: 14 residues. V lost 5 bases to trimming and J lost 1 base; unmatched junction nucleotides: 4. The CDR3 DNA follows: TGTGCCAGCAGTCCCGACAGGGGATCCTACGAGCAGTACTTC. Encoded protein: CASSPDRGSYEQYF.

V usage is TRBV6-6 and J usage is TRBJ1-5; 7 nucleotides align to TRBD1. With 2 bases clipped from V and 3 bases from J, the junction kept 4 bases outside the gene matches. Germline values: CDR1 MNHNY, CDR2 SVGAGI (reference sequence). This CDR3 is built from 15 residues. CDR3 DNA sequence: TGTGCCAGCAGTTACGAGGGGACAGTCAATCAGCCCCAGCATTTT. Translation gives CASSYEGTVNQPQHF.

This chain links TRBV27 with TRBJ1-5; 9 nucleotides align to TRBD1. Losses at the gene ends were 5 bases for V and 7 bases for J; bases not matched to a gene: 15. Germline V gene lookup returns CDR1 MNHEY and CDR2 SMNVEV (reference sequence). The CDR3 length is 17 residues. CDR3 coding DNA: TGTGCCAGCAGTCCGCAGCAACCGACAGGGGGGGACCAGCCCCAGCATTTT. Its protein is CASSPQQPTGGDQPQHF.